This paragraph covers one T cell receptor (beta chain) sequence. The antigen remains unidentified. Sequencing used immunoSEQ multiplex PCR; TCRdb keeps in-frame clones, though not all of them. Here the sample spans 90,000 to 100,000 clones, around 80% being singletons. The germline V and J ends were trimmed by 4 bases and 4 bases, with 11 bases remaining between them. The germline V gene encodes CDR1 SGDLS and CDR2 YYNGEE. The CDR3 length is 13 residues. The sample is drawn from a study of cytotoxic CD8 clonotypes in ibrutinib-treated CLL. The overall study: Among patients, around 25 responded partially and 2 completely; roughly 14 then stayed remitted and 12 progressed after median about 74 months. Overall study results and limits: Shared public clonotypes were rare, and on treatment they either got smaller or stayed the same.

This clonotype originated in a human donor with chronic lymphocytic leukemia. The specimen comprised PBMCs, sampled after 12 months of ibrutinib treatment. The chain joins TRBV9 to TRBJ2-5, with D possibly TRBD1 on 6 matching bases. The DNA of the CDR3 is TGTGCCAGCAGCCCCGCCAGGGGAGAGACCCAGTACTTC. Protein sequence: CASSPARGETQYF.